This TCR beta chain was captured in a study of molecular identifiers for immune sequencing clone quantification. Whole-study context: Replicate runs used RNA from 20,000 or 100,000 naive CD8 cells, which was split five ways into aliquots, and four of those aliquots were then sequenced.

Findings and limits, study-wide: Among effectors, clones above 20 RNA copies held over 99% of molecules; among naive cells, under 1%.

Sorting captured naive CD8 T cells as CD8+CD4-CCR7+CD45RA+. As to this clonotype: The antigen is unknown.

As previously described, bulk TCR libraries were made using listed TCR primers. TCRdb processed the PCR reads anew with MiXCR; each CDR3 protein has one entry. The data show 85,000 to 90,000 distinct CDR3 sequences, about 23% seen once. This sequence was found in a human donor in good health. Some libraries in this study had Jurkat cell RNA spiked in. The sample taken for sequencing was naive CD8+ T cells from blood, with Jurkat cell RNA spiked in. Subset given: FACS-sorted CD8+CD4-CCR7+CD45RA+ naive T cells.

This CDR3 is CASRASGDAYNSPLHF. In DNA, the CDR3 is TGTGCCAGCAGGGCGTCAGGGGATGCCTATAATTCACCCCTCCACTTT. V usage is TRBV28 and J usage is TRBJ1-6; maybe TRBD1 (6 bases). Deletions cut 6 bases from V and 2 bases from J, with 14 bases between. The CDR3 sequence is 16 residues long. CDR1 MDHEN and CDR2 SYDVKM come from the germline V gene. Supplemented by reference TRBV28 and TRBJ1-6, the full variable domain reads DVKVTQSSRYLVKRTGEKVFLECVQDMDHENMFWYRQDPGLGLRLIYFSYDVKMKEKGDIPEGYSVSREKKERFSLILESASTNQTSMYLCASRASGDAYNSPLHFGNGTRLTVT.